Following are 17 T cell receptor beta chains from one sample sequenced in a study of shared clonotypes between healthy human individuals. Measured with immunoSEQ multiplex PCR; TCRdb has only the in-frame clones, and not every one. The table includes 630,000 or so clones, roughly 98% detected once. Only CD45RO-negative cells positively selected for CCR7 counted as naive CD8 cells, so terminally differentiated effector memory CD45RA+ cells were excluded. Sequenced sample: naive CD8+ T cells sorted from blood. These receptors originate from a man younger than 40 in good health.

The CDR3 DNA reads TGTGCCAGCAGCCCAGACAGGGGGCCCTACGAGCAGTACTTC. Its protein product is CASSPDRGPYEQYF. The V and J genes are TRBV7-6 and TRBJ2-7, with TRBD1 matching over 10 bases. The CDR3 extends over 14 amino acids. The V gene's germline CDR1 is SGHVS and CDR2 FNYEAQ. V shed 5 bases and J 2 bases; nucleotides not matched to a gene: 3.

The rearrangement joins TRBV27 to TRBJ2-7, with 9 bases aligning to TRBD1. Germline assignment: CDR1 MNHEY and CDR2 SMNVEV (reference sequence). This CDR3 region has 17 residues. Unmatched junction bases numbered 14, after V lost 6 bases and J lost 2 bases. The CDR3 loop is CASSFGHPGQGTYEQYF. CDR3 bases: TGTGCCAGCAGCTTTGGCCACCCGGGACAGGGTACCTACGAGCAGTACTTC.

This chain connects TRBV9 to TRBJ2-4; TRBD2 might be the D (6 bases). The CDR3 spans 16 residues. Germline V gene data show CDR1 as SGDLS and CDR2 as YYNGEE. Between the trimmed V and J ends, which lost 4 bases and 0 bases, there was a span of 14 bases. Here the CDR3 reads CASSPHGGLAKNIQYF. CDR3 nucleotides: TGTGCCAGCAGCCCCCATGGGGGGTTAGCCAAAAACATTCAGTACTTC.

The chain links TRBV27 to TRBJ2-1; D is possibly TRBD1 or TRBD2 (5 bases each). Between the trimmed V and J ends, which lost 6 bases and 8 bases, there was a span of 11 bases. Germline CDR1 reads MNHEY; CDR2 reads SMNVEV (reference sequence). The CDR3 contains 12 residues. The CDR3 here is CASRGPGDEQFF. As DNA, the CDR3 is TGTGCCAGCAGGGGACCCGGGGATGAGCAGTTCTTC.

The chain is built from TRBV7-9 and TRBJ2-1; D unresolved. V shed 3 bases and J shed 0 bases, with 12 bases lying between them. The CDR3 runs to 16 residues. Germline values: CDR1 SEHNR, CDR2 FQNEAQ (reference sequence). DNA of the CDR3: TGTGCCAGCAGCTTTGATCCACATGACTCCTACAATGAGCAGTTCTTC. Translating it yields CASSFDPHDSYNEQFF.

The genes are TRBV7-2 and TRBJ2-7; the D is unclear. Germline V gives CDR1 SGHTA, CDR2 FQGNSA. This CDR3 is 14 amino acids long. V dropped 1 base and J dropped 6 bases, with 13 bases sitting between them. The CDR3 DNA reads TGTGCCAGCAGCTTAGGGGTCCTCTCACGCGAGCAGTACTTC. Protein: CASSLGVLSREQYF.

This chain connects TRBV5-1 to TRBJ2-1, with D tentatively TRBD1 (6 bases). V gave up 4 bases and J gave up 6 bases, with 14 bases separating them. Per the germline V gene, CDR1 is SGHRS and CDR2 is YFSETQ. The CDR3 has 14 amino acids. CDR3 sequence: CASSPGDGVNEQFF. As DNA, the CDR3 is TGCGCCAGCAGCCCAGGGGATGGAGTCAATGAGCAGTTCTTC.

This sequence joins TRBV10-1 and TRBJ2-2; no clear D. The CDR3 runs 11 residues. Between the trimmed V and J ends, which lost 3 bases and 7 bases, there was a span of 3 bases. CDR1 and CDR2 from the germline V gene are WNHNN and SYGVQD (reference sequence). Here the CDR3 DNA reads TGCGCCAGCAGTGACGGCGGGGAGCTGTTTTTT. Its translation: CASSDGGELFF.

The CDR3 DNA reads as TGTGCCAGCAGCTTATTCCCACCCTCCTACGAGCAGTACTTC. This sequence encodes CASSLFPPSYEQYF. The V gene is TRBV11-2, the J gene TRBJ2-7; D uncertain. Trimming cost V 2 bases and J 0 bases, with 8 bases left between them. CDR3 length: 14 residues. CDR1 is SGHAT, CDR2 FQNNGV, per germline.

The chain joins TRBV6-5 to TRBJ1-1, with D maybe TRBD1 (5 bases). Germline CDR1 is MNHEY and CDR2 is SVGAGI. Between the trimmed V and J ends, which lost 2 bases and 0 bases, there was a span of 10 bases. This CDR3 comprises 15 residues. The DNA for the CDR3 is TGTGCCAGCAGTTACAGGTCGGGGGTGAACACTGAAGCTTTCTTT. This encodes CASSYRSGVNTEAFF.

This sequence joins TRBV6-1 and TRBJ2-7; D gene uncertain. V was shortened by 5 bases and J by 2 bases, with 10 bases between the two germline ends. Per the germline V gene, CDR1 is MNHNS and CDR2 is SASEGT. The length of the CDR3 is 13 residues. In DNA form, the CDR3 reads TGTGCCAGCAGTCCCTCCGCAACCTACGAGCAGTACTTC. Its protein is CASSPSATYEQYF.

This clone was picked up one time. This sequence joins TRBV10-2 and TRBJ2-7; 11 positions agree with TRBD2. With V trimmed by 3 bases and J by 4 bases, 8 bases remained unmatched. The CDR3 covers 16 residues. The germline gives CDR1 WSHSY, CDR2 SAAADI. The CDR3 region is CASSDRLAGGFYEQYF. DNA of the CDR3: TGCGCCAGCAGTGATCGGCTAGCGGGAGGATTTTACGAGCAGTACTTC.

Concerning this clone itself: The sample contains more than one DNA sequence encoding this CDR3. The chain employs TRBV29-1 and TRBJ2-7; maybe TRBD1 (5 bases). Germline V CDR1 and CDR2: SQVTM, ANQGSEA. This CDR3 region has 11 residues. V lost 4 bases and J 4 bases, leaving 8 bases between the germline ends. In DNA form, the CDR3 reads TGCAGCGTTGGCAGGGATTACGAGCAGTACTTC. It is translated as CSVGRDYEQYF.

This clone came up once. This rearrangement joins TRBV13 to TRBJ1-2; D ambiguous. The germline V gene encodes CDR1 PRHDT and CDR2 FYEKMQ (reference sequence). Trimming removed 0 bases at V and 8 bases at J, with 7 bases between. This CDR3 contains 12 residues. The CDR3 reads CASSLGGSGYTF. In DNA, the CDR3 is TGTGCCAGCAGCTTAGGTGGTAGCGGCTACACCTTC.

This sequence joins TRBV27 and TRBJ2-1; D might be TRBD1 or TRBD2, each matching 5 bases. Trimming stripped 7 bases from V and 4 bases from J, with 20 bases between. The CDR3 runs to 16 residues. Germline lookup yields CDR1 MNHEY and CDR2 SMNVEV (reference sequence). The CDR3 coding sequence is TGTGCCAGCACGGGGAACCTTCGGGGCGGGTACAATGAGCAGTTCTTC. Residues: CASTGNLRGGYNEQFF.

Points on this clone: The same CDR3 is also encoded by other DNA sequences in this sample. V gene TRBV27 combines with J gene TRBJ2-7; 8 bases fit TRBD1. CDR1 and CDR2 from the germline V gene are MNHEY and SMNVEV (reference sequence). The V segment lost 3 bases and the J segment 4 bases; nucleotides outside the gene matches: 5. The CDR3 totals 14 residues. CDR3 sequence reads: CASSLGQGAYEQYF. CDR3 coding DNA: TGTGCCAGCAGTTTGGGGCAGGGGGCTTACGAGCAGTACTTC.

The chain links TRBV28 to TRBJ2-6; tentative D call: TRBD2 (5 bases). CDR3 length: 15 amino acids. V gave up 1 base and J gave up 2 bases, with 6 bases separating them. The germline V gene encodes CDR1 MDHEN and CDR2 SYDVKM. DNA for the CDR3: TGTGCCAGCAGTTTATTGCGGGCTGGGGCCAACGTCCTGACTTTC. Translating it yields CASSLLRAGANVLTF.